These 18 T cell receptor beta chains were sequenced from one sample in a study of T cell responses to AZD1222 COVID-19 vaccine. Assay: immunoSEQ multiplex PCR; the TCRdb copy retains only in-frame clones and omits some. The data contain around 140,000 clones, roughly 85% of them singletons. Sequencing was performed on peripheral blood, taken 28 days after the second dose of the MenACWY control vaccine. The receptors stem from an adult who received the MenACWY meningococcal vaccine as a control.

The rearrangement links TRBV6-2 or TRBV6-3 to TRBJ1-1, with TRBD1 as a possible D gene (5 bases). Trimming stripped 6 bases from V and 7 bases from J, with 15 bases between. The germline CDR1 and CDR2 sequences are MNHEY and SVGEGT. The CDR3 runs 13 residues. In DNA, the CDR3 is TGTGCCAGCAGCCACCTTCAGCAGGGTGAAGCTTTCTTT. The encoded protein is CASSHLQQGEAFF.

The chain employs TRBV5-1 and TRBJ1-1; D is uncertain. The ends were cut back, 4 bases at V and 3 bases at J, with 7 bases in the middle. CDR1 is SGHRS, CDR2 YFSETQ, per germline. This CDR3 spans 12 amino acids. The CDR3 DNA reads TGCGCCAGCAGCAGAACTGACACTGAAGCTTTCTTT. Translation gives CASSRTDTEAFF.

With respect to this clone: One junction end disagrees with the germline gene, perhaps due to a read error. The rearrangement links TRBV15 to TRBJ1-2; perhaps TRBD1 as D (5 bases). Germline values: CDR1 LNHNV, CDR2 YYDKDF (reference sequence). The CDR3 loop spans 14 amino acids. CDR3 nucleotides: TGTGCCACCAGCAGCCGGGACCAACAATCGGACCAGGACTTC. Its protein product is CATSSRDQQSDQDF.

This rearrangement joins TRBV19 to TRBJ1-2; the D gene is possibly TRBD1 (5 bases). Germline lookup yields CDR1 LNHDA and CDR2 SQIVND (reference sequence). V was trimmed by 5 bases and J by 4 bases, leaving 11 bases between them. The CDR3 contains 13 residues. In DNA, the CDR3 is TGTGCCAGTAGTGCCTGGGGGGGCTATGGCTACACCTTC. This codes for CASSAWGGYGYTF.

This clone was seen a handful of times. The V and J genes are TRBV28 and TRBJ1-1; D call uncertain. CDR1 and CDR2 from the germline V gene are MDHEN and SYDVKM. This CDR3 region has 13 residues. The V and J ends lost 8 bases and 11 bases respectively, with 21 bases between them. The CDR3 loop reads CASRRPEDLVAFF. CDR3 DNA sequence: TGTGCCAGCCGTCGTCCGGAGGACTTGGTCGCTTTCTTT.

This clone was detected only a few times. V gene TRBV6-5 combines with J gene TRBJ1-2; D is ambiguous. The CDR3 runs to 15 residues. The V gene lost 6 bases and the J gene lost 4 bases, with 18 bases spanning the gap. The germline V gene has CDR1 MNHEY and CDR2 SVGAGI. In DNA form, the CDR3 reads TGTGCCAGCAGACGCGCGCCGGCCAGCACCTATGGCTACACCTTC. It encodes CASRRAPASTYGYTF.

The CDR3 DNA reads TGCGCCAGCAGCGTCACCGGGACAGCTAACGGGGAGCTGTTTTTT. It encodes CASSVTGTANGELFF. The rearrangement links TRBV5-1 to TRBJ2-2; 7 bases are a match to TRBD1. V was pared by 4 bases and J by 7 bases, with 10 bases of the junction left unmatched. This CDR3 is 15 amino acids long. Looked up from germline, CDR1 is SGHRS and CDR2 is YFSETQ.

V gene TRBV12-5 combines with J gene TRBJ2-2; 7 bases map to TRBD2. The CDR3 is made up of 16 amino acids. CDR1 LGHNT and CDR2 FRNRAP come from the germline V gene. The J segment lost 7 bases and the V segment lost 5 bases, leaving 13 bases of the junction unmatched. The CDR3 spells CASGIPVGGSIGELFF. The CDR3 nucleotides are TGTGCTAGTGGTATCCCGGTCGGCGGGAGTATCGGGGAGCTGTTTTTT.

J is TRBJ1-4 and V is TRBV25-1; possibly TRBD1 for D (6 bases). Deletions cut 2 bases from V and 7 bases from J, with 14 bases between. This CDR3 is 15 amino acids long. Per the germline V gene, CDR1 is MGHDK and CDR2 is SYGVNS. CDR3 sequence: CASSELGGLGEKLFF. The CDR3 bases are TGTGCCAGCAGTGAACTGGGGGGGCTCGGTGAAAAACTGTTTTTT.

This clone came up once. Here the CDR3 reads CASSLWAVTGGNTGELFF. The CDR3 DNA reads TGTGCCAGCAGTTTATGGGCTGTGACAGGGGGTAACACCGGGGAGCTGTTTTTT. This chain uses TRBV28 with TRBJ2-2, with 9 bases aligning to TRBD1. V shed 0 bases, J shed 2 bases, and the junction held 7 bases outside the gene matches. The CDR3 is 18 residues long. Germline values: CDR1 MDHEN, CDR2 SYDVKM.

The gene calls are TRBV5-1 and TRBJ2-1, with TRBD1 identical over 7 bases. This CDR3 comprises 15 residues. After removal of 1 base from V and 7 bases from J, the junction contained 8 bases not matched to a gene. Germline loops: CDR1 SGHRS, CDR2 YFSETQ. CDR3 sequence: CASSLWAGGGNEQFF. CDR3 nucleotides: TGCGCCAGCAGCTTGTGGGCAGGGGGTGGTAATGAGCAGTTCTTC.

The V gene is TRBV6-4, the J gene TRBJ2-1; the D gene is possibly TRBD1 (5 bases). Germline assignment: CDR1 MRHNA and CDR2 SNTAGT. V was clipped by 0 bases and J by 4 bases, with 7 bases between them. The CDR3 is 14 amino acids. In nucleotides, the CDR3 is TGTGCCAGCAGTGACTCGCCAGGGTACAATGAGCAGTTCTTC. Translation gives CASSDSPGYNEQFF.

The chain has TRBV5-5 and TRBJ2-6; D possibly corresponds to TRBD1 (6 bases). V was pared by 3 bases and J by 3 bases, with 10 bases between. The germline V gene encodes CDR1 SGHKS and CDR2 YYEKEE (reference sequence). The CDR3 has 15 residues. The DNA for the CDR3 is TGTGCCAGCAGCTCAACAGGGCTTGGGGCCAACGTCCTGACTTTC. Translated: CASSSTGLGANVLTF. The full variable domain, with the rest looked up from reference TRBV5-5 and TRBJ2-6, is DAGVTQSPTHLIKTRGQQVTLRCSPISGHKSVSWYQQVLGQGPQFIFQYYEKEERGRGNFPDRFSARQFPNYSSELNVNALLLGDSALYLCASSSTGLGANVLTFGAGSRLTVL.

CDR3 amino acids: CASSYHGTDGPEKLFF. The DNA of the CDR3 is TGTGCCAGCAGTTACCACGGGACAGACGGGCCTGAAAAACTGTTTTTT. V and J are TRBV6-5 and TRBJ1-4; 7 bases agree with TRBD1. Germline assignment: CDR1 MNHEY and CDR2 SVGAGI. V trimming: 2 bases; J trimming: 7 bases; junction bases outside the gene matches: 10. The CDR3 has 16 residues.

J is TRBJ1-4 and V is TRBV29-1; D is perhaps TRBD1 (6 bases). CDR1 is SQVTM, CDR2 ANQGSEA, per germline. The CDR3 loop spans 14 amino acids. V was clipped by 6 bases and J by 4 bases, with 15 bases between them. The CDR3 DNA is TGCAGCGTGGGGGGGCGGGCCAATAATGAAAAACTGTTTTTT. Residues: CSVGGRANNEKLFF.

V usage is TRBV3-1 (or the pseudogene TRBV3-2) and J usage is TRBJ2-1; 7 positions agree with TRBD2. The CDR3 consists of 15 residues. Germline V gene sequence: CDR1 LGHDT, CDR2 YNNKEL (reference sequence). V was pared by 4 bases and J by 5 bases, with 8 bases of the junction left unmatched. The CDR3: CASSPRLAANNEQFF. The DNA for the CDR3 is TGTGCCAGCAGCCCGCGGCTAGCGGCTAACAATGAGCAGTTCTTC.

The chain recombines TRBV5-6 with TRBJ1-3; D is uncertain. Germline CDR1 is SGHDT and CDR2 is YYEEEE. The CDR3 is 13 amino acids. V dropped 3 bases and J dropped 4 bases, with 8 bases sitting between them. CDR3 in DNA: TGTGCCAGCAGCTCCCGGGCGGGAAACACCATATATTTT. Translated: CASSSRAGNTIYF.

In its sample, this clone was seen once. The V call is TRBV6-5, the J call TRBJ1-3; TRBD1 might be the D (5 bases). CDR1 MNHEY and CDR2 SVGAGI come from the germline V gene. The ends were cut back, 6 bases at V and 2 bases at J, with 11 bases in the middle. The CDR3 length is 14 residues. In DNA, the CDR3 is TGTGCCAGCAGGGAGACAGCTACTGGAAACACCATATATTTT. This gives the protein CASRETATGNTIYF.